The T cell receptor (beta chain) under discussion was sequenced for a study of T cells in localized non-small cell lung cancer. The table came from immunoSEQ multiplex PCR; TCRdb's copy has only in-frame clones and leaves some out. The sample has 25,000 to 35,000 clones, 89% seen once. Study results and limitations: Patients showing higher blood T cell density tended to see longer overall survival. There were a median roughly 60 of the top 100 tumor clones appearing in adjacent lung. A single tumor region was sequenced, leaving heterogeneity possible. Uninvolved neighboring lung showed the greatest T cell clonality, exceeding tumor.

Turning to this clone: Its specificity is unknown.

With 5 bases removed from V and 5 bases from J, the gap between germline ends came to 15 bases. CDR3 length: 14 amino acids. From germline, CDR1 is SGHNT and CDR2 YENEEA. This receptor was obtained from a woman aged 35 to 69 with stage I lung adenocarcinoma. The chain is built from TRBV11-3 and TRBJ2-5, with D possibly being TRBD2 (5 bases). Material: peripheral blood, obtained before any cancer treatment. CDR3 nucleotides: TGTGCCAGCAGCCTCGGGGTTGGTACGGAGACCCAGTACTTC. Translated: CASSLGVGTETQYF.